Each of the 3 T cell receptor beta chains below was sequenced from the same sample in a study of CD8+CD57+ T cells in acquired aplastic anemia. The study profiled TCR beta VDJ and CDR3 using genomic DNA as template. TCRdb reanalysed the reads using MiXCR and keeps one entry per CDR3 protein. This table has 100,000 to 150,000 distinct CDR3 sequences, over 30% appearing once. Sequencing involved patients with CD8+CD57+ cell expansion previously shown by flow cytometry. The sample comprised sorted CD4+, CD8+, or CD8+CD57+ T cells (not recorded which) from PBMCs. The receptor source for this set is a human donor with aplastic anemia.

This clonotype was picked up many times. V and J are TRBV5-1 and TRBJ1-6; 7 bases are a match to TRBD1. The CDR3 is 14 residues long. Germline values: CDR1 SGHRS, CDR2 YFSETQ. V dropped 5 bases and J dropped 7; count of bases not matched to a gene: 6. DNA for the CDR3: TGCGCCAGCAGGGGACAGAGGCAAAATTCACCCCTCCACTTT. Translating it yields CASRGQRQNSPLHF.

This chain connects TRBV14 to TRBJ1-1; D is uncertain. CDR1 is SGHDN, CDR2 FVKESK, per germline. There are 18 residues in the CDR3. V was trimmed by 1 base and J by 0 bases, leaving 18 bases between them. The CDR3 DNA sequence: TGTGCCAGCAGCCAAGGTCTTGGCCTCTGGTCCCTGAACACTGAAGCTTTCTTT. Protein product: CASSQGLGLWSLNTEAFF.

This clonotype was counted ten times or more. This chain links TRBV2 with TRBJ1-1; D is undetermined. V lost 6 bases and J 0 bases, leaving 5 bases between the germline ends. The CDR3 length is 12 residues. Germline CDR1 is SNHLY and CDR2 is FYNNEI. The CDR3 sequence: CASRRMNTEAFF. DNA of the CDR3: TGTGCCAGCAGACGTATGAACACTGAAGCTTTCTTT.